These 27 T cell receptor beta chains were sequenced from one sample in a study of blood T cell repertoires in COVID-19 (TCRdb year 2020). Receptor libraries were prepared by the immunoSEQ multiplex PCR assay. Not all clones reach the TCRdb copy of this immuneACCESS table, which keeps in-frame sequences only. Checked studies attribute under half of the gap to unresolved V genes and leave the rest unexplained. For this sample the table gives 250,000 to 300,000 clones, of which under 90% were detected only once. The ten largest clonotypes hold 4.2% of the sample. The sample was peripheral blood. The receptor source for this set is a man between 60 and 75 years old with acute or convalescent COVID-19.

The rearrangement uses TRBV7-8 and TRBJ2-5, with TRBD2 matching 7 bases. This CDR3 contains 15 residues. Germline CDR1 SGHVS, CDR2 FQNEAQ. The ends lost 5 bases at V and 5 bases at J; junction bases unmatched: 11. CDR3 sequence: CASSLRDLAGETQYF. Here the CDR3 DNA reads TGTGCCAGCAGCCTACGGGACTTAGCGGGTGAGACCCAGTACTTC.

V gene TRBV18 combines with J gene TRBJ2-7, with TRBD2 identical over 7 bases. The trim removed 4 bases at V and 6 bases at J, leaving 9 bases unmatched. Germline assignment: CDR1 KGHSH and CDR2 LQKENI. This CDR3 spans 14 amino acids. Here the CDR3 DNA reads TGTGCCAGCTCACTGCAGAAGACTAGCTTCGAGCAGTACTTC. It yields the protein CASSLQKTSFEQYF.

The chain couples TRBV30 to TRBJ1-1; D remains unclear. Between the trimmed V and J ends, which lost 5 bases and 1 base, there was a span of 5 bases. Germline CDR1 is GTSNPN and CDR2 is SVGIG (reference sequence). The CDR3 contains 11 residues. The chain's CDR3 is CAWAKNTEAFF. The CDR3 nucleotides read TGTGCCTGGGCCAAGAACACTGAAGCTTTCTTT.

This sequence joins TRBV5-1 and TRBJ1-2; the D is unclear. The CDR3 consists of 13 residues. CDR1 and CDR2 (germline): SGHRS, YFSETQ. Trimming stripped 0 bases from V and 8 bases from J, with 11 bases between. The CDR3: CASSLVGERGYTF. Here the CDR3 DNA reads TGCGCCAGCAGCTTGGTTGGGGAGCGCGGCTACACCTTC.

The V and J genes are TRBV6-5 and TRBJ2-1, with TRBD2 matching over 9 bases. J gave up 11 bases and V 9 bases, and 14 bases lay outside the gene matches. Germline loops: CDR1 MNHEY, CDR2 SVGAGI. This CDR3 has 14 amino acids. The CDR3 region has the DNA TGTGCCAGTTCCCCCGCGGGGGGGCCTGGTCAGCAGTTCTTC. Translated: CASSPAGGPGQQFF.

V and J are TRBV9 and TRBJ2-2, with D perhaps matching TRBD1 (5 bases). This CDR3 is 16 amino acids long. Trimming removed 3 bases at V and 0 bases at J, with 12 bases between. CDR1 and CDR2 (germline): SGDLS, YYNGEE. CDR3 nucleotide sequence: TGTGCCAGCAGCGAGGGGTACGATGCGAACACCGGGGAGCTGTTTTTT. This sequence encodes CASSEGYDANTGELFF.

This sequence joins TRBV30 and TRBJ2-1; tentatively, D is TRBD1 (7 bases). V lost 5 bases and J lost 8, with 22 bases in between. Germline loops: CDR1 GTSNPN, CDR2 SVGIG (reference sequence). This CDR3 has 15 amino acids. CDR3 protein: CAWGGQTGLGDEQFF. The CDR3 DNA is TGTGCCTGGGGGGGGCAGACAGGGTTAGGTGATGAGCAGTTCTTC.

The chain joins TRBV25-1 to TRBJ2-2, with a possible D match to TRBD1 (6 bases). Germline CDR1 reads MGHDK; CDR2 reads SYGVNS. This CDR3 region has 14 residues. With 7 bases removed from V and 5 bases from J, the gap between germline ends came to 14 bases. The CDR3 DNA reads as TGTGCCAGCATAGCCAGGGGAGATACCGGGGAGCTGTTTTTT. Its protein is CASIARGDTGELFF.

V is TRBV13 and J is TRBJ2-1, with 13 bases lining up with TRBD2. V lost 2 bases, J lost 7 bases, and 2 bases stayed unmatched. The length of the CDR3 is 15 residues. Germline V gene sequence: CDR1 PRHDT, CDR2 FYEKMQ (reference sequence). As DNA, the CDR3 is TGTGCCAGCAGCTTATCACTAGCGGGGGGGAATGAGCAGTTCTTC. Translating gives CASSLSLAGGNEQFF.

The CDR3 loop reads CASSVRQGGELFF. The CDR3, as DNA: TGTGCCAGCAGCGTAAGACAGGGTGGGGAGCTGTTTTTT. V usage is TRBV7-2 and J usage is TRBJ2-2; the match to TRBD1 covers 7 bases. Germline V gives CDR1 SGHTA, CDR2 FQGNSA. With 5 bases clipped from V and 8 bases from J, the junction kept 5 bases outside the gene matches. The CDR3 length is 13 residues.

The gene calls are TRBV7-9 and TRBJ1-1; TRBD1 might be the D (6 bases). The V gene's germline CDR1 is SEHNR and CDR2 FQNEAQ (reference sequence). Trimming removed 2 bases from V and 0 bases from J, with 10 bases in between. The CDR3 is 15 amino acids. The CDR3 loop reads CASSLLGGLNTEAFF. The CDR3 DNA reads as TGTGCCAGCAGCTTATTGGGGGGGCTGAACACTGAAGCTTTCTTT.

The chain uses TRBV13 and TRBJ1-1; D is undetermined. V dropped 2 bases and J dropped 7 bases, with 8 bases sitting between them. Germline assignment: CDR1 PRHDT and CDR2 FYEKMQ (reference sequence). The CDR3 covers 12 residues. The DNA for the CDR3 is TGTGCCAGCAGCTTAAGTGTGAGTGAAGCTTTCTTT. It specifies CASSLSVSEAFF.

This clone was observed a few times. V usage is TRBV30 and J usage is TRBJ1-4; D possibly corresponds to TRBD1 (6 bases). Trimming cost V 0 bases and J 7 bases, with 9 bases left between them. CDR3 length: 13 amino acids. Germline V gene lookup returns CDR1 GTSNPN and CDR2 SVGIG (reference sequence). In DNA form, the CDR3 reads TGTGCCTGGAGTGTATTAGGGGGTGAAAAACTGTTTTTT. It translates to CAWSVLGGEKLFF. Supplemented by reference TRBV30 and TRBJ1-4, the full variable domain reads SQTIHQWPATLVQPVGSPLSLECTVEGTSNPNLYWYRQAAGRGLQLLFYSVGIGQISSEVPQNLSASRPQDRQFILSSKKLLLSDSGFYLCAWSVLGGEKLFFGSGTQLSVL.

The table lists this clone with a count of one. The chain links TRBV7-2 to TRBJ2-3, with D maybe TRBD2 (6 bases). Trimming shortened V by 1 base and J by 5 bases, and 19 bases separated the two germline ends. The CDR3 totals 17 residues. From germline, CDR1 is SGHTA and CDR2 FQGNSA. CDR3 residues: CASSLGLTGGGQDTQYF. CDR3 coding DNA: TGTGCCAGCAGCTTAGGGCTAACTGGGGGAGGTCAAGATACGCAGTATTTT. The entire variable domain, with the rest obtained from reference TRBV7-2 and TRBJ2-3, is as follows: GAGVSQSPSNKVTEKGKDVELRCDPISGHTALYWYRQSLGQGLEFLIYFQGNSAPDKSGLPSDRFSAERTGGSVSTLTIQRTQQEDSAVYLCASSLGLTGGGQDTQYFGPGTRLTVL.

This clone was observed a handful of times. The CDR3 sequence: CASSQEGGIRNEQYF. The CDR3 nucleotides read TGTGCCAGCAGCCAAGAGGGGGGGATTAGGAACGAGCAGTACTTC. This sequence joins TRBV3-1 (or the pseudogene TRBV3-2) and TRBJ2-7; TRBD2 agrees at 7 bases. Germline loops: CDR1 LGHDT, CDR2 YNNKEL (reference sequence). V lost 0 bases, J lost 5 bases, and 7 bases stayed unmatched. The CDR3 runs to 15 residues.

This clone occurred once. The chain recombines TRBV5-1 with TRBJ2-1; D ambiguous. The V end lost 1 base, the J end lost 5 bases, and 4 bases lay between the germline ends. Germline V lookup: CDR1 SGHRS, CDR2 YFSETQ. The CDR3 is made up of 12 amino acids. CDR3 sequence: CASSLTNNEQFF. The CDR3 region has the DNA TGCGCCAGCAGCTTGACTAACAATGAGCAGTTCTTC. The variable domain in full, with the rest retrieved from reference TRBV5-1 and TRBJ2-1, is KAGVTQTPRYLIKTRGQQVTLSCSPISGHRSVSWYQQTPGQGLQFLFEYFSETQRNKGNFPGRFSGRQFSNSRSEMNVSTLELGDSALYLCASSLTNNEQFFGPGTRLTVL.

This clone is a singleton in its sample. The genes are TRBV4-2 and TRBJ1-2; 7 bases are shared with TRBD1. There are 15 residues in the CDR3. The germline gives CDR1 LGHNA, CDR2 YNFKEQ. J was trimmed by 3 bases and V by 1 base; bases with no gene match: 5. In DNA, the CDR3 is TGTGCCAGCAGCCAAGTGGGACAGCTAGACTATGGCTACACCTTC. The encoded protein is CASSQVGQLDYGYTF.

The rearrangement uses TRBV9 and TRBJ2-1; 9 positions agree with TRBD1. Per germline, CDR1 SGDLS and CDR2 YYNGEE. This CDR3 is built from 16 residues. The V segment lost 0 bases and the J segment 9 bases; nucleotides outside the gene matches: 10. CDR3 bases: TGTGCCAGCAGCGTAGTTGGACAGGGGTCGATAGCTGAGCAGTTCTTC. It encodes CASSVVGQGSIAEQFF.

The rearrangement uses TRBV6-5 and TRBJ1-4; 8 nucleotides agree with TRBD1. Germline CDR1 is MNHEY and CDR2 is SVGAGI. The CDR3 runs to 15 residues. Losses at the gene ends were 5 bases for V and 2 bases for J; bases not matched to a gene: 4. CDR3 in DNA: TGTGCCAGCAGTACCCGACAGGGGACTAATGAAAAACTGTTTTTT. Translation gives CASSTRQGTNEKLFF.

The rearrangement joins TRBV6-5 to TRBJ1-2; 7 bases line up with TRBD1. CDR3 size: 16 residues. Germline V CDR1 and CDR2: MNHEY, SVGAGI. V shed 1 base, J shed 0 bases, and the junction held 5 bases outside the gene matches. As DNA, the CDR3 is TGTGCCAGCAGTTACTTCAGGACAGGCACTAACTATGGCTACACCTTC. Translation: CASSYFRTGTNYGYTF.

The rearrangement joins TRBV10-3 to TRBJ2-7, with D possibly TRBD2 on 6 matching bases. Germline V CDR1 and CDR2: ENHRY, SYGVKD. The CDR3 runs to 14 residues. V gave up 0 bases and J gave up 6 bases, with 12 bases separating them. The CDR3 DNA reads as TGTGCCATCAGTGAGTCGGGGCTAGCGTCCGAGCAGTACTTC. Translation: CAISESGLASEQYF.

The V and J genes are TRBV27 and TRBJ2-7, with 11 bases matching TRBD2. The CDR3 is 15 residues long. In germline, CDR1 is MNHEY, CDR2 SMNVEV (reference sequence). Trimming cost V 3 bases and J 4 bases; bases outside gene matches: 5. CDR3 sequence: CASSLVSGRGYEQYF. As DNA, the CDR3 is TGTGCCAGCAGTTTGGTTAGCGGGAGGGGGTACGAGCAGTACTTC.

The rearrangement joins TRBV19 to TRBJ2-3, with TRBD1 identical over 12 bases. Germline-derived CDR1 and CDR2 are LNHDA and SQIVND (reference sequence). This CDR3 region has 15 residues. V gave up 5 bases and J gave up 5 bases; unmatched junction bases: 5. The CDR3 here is CASSPWDRGQDTQYF. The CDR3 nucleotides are TGTGCCAGTAGTCCGTGGGACAGGGGGCAAGATACGCAGTATTTT. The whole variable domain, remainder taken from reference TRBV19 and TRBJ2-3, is DGGITQSPKYLFRKEGQNVTLSCEQNLNHDAMYWYRQDPGQGLRLIYYSQIVNDFQKGDIAEGYSVSREKKESFPLTVTSAQKNPTAFYLCASSPWDRGQDTQYFGPGTRLTVL.

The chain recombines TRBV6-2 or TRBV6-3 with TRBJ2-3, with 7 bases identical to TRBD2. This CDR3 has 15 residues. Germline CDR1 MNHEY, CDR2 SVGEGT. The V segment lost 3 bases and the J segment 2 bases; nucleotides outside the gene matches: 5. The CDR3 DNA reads TGTGCCAGCAGTTATGGGCTAGCGGCCACAGATACGCAGTATTTT. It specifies CASSYGLAATDTQYF.

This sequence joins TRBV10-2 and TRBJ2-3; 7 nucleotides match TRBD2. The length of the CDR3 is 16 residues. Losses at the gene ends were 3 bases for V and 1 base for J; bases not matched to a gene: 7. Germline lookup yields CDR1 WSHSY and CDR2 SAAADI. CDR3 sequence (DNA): TGCGCCAGCAGTGATTATCGACTAGCACGCACAGATACGCAGTATTTT. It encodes CASSDYRLARTDTQYF.

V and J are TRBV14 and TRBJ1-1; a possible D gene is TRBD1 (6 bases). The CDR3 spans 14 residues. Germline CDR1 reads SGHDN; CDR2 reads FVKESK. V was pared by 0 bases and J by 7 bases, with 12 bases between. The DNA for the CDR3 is TGTGCCAGCAGCCAAGAGGGGGCGTCGGTTGAAGCTTTCTTT. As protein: CASSQEGASVEAFF.

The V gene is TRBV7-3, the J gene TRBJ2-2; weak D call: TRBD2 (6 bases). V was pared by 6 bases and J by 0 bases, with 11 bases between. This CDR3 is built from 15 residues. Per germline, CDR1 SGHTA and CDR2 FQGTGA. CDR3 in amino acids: CASSRGGANTGELFF. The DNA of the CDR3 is TGTGCCAGCAGTAGGGGCGGGGCGAACACCGGGGAGCTGTTTTTT.